This TCR beta chain was documented in a study of early T cells in non-severe SARS-CoV-2 infection. Study-wide background: Bulk RNA isolated from unsorted whole blood underwent sequencing; chains were not paired. Notes on the study in general: Comparison of clonotypes with VDJdb favored anti-spike CD8 responses while missing private and CD4 specificities.

Attachment of unique molecular identifiers was made to individual cDNA molecules. TCRdb reprocessed the 5' RACE reads via MiXCR and lists one record per CDR3 protein. The top ten clones hold 12% of a sample with approximately 40,000 distinct CDR3 sequences, 8% to 10% of them seen once. V was pared by 6 bases and J by 1 base, with 17 bases between. The germline V gene has CDR1 DFQATT and CDR2 SNEGSKA (reference sequence). This CDR3 has 15 residues. Remarks on this clonotype: Its specificity is unknown.

Sequences were obtained from whole blood. The source is an adult who was a healthcare worker with PCR-confirmed SARS-CoV-2 infection or an uninfected control (not recorded which). The gene calls are TRBV20-1 and TRBJ2-3; possibly TRBD2 for D (7 bases). The CDR3: CSAVGGGLGTDTQYF. CDR3 coding DNA: TGCAGTGCCGTAGGGGGGGGCCTAGGCACAGATACGCAGTATTTT.